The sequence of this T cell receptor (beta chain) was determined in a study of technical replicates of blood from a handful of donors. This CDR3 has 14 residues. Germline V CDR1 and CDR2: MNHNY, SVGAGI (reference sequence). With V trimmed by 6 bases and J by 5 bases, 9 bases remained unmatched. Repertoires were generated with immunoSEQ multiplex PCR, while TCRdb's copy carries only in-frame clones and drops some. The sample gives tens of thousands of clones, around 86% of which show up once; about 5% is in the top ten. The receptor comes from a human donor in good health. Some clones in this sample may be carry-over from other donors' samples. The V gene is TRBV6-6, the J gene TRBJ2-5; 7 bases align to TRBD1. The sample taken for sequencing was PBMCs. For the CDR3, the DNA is TGTGCCAGCAGAGAAGAGGGGGCCGGGGAGACCCAGTACTTC. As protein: CASREEGAGETQYF.